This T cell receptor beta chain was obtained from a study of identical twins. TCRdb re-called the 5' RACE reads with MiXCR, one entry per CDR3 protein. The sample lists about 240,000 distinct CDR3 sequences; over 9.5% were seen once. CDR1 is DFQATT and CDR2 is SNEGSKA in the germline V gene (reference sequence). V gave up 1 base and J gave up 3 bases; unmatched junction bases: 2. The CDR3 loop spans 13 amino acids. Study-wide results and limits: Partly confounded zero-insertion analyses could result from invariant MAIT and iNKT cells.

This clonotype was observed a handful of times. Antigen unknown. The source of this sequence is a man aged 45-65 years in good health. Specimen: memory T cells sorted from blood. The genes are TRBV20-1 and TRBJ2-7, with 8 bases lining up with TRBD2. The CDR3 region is CSARGTSSYEQYF. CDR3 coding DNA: TGCAGTGCTAGAGGGACTAGCAGCTACGAGCAGTACTTC.